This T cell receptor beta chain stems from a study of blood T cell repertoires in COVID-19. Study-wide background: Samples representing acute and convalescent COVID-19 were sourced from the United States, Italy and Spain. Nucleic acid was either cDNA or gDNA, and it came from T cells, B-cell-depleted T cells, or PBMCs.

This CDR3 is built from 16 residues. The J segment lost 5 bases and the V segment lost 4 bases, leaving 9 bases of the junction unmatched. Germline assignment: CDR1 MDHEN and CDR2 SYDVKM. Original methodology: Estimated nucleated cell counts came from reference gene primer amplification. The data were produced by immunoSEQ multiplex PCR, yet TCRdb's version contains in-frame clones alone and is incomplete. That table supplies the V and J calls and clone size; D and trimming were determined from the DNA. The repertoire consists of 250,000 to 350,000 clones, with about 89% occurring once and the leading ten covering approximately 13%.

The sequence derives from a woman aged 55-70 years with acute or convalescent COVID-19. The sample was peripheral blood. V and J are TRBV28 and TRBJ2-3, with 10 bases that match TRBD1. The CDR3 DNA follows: TGTGCCAGCAGTTCGACCGGGACAGGGGATCGAGATACGCAGTATTTT. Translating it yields CASSSTGTGDRDTQYF.